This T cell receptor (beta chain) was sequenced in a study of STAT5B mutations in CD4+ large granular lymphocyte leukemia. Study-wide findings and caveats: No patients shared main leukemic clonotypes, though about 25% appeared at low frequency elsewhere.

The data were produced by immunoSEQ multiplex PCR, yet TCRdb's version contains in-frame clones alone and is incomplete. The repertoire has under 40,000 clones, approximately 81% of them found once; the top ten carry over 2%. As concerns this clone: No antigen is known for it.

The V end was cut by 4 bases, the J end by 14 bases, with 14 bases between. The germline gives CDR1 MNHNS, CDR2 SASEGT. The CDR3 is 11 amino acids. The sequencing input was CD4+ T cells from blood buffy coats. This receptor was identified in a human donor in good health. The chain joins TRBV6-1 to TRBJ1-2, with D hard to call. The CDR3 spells CASSAGPAATF. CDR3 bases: TGTGCCAGCAGTGCCGGGCCGGCTGCAACCTTC.